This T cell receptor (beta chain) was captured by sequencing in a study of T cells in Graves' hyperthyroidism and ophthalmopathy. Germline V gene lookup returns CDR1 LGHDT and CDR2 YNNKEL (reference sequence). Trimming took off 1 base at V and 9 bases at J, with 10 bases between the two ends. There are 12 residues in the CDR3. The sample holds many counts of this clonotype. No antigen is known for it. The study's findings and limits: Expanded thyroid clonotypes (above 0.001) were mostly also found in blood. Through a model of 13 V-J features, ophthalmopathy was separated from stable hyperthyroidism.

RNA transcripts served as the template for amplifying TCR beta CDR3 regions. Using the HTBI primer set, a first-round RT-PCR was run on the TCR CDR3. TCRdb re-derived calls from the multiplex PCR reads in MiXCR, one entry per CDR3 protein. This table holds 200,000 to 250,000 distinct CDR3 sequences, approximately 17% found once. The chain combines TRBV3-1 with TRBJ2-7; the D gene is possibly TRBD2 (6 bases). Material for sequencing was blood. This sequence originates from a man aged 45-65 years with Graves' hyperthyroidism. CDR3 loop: CASSQVEGGQYF. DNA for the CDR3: TGTGCCAGCAGCCAAGTGGAGGGAGGGCAGTACTTC.